The 11 T cell receptor beta chains below all came from one sample that was sequenced in a study of T cells in Graves' hyperthyroidism and ophthalmopathy. The source material, RNA transcripts, was used to amplify TCR beta CDR3 regions. During a first-round RT-PCR of the TCR CDR3, the HTBI primer set was used. TCRdb reprocessed the multiplex PCR reads via MiXCR and lists one record per CDR3 protein. The sample holds approximately 610,000 distinct CDR3 sequences, over 15% seen once. The sample comprised blood. These receptors came from a woman aged 18-29 years with Graves' hyperthyroidism.

This clonotype was counted only a few times. The chain recombines TRBV5-1 with TRBJ2-4; D gene ambiguous. This CDR3 contains 13 residues. V lost 4 bases to trimming and J lost 6 bases, with 11 bases between them. CDR1 is SGHRS, CDR2 YFSETQ, per germline. Here the CDR3 reads CASSIQNPNIQYF. In DNA form, the CDR3 reads TGCGCCAGCAGCATTCAGAACCCAAACATTCAGTACTTC.

This clonotype was counted between two and nine times. The CDR3 DNA reads as TGTGCCAGCAGCTGGAACAGGGACAGTGAGCAGTTCTTC. Its translation: CASSWNRDSEQFF. The chain recombines TRBV6-1 with TRBJ2-1; 7 nucleotides agree with TRBD1. Trimming cost V 6 bases and J 9 bases; bases outside gene matches: 8. This CDR3 contains 13 residues. Germline-derived CDR1 and CDR2 are MNHNS and SASEGT.

Ten or more counts support this clonotype. The V gene is TRBV12-3 or TRBV12-4, the J gene TRBJ2-2; D might be TRBD2 (5 bases). V was clipped by 3 bases and J by 6 bases, with 5 bases between them. The CDR3 length is 12 residues. The CDR3 bases are TGTGCCAGCAGTTTTAGCGCCGGGGAGCTGTTTTTT. Its translation: CASSFSAGELFF.

V and J are TRBV9 and TRBJ2-3, with D hard to call. The CDR3 has 15 residues. V was pared by 3 bases and J by 0 bases, with 11 bases between. Germline V gives CDR1 SGDLS, CDR2 YYNGEE. The CDR3 protein is CASSAPGSSTDTQYF. The CDR3 region has the DNA TGTGCCAGCAGCGCCCCCGGGTCTAGCACAGATACGCAGTATTTT.

This chain uses TRBV10-1 with TRBJ2-3, with 8 positions matching TRBD2. The J segment lost 4 bases and the V segment lost 3 bases, leaving 6 bases of the junction unmatched. The germline gives CDR1 WNHNN, CDR2 SYGVQD (reference sequence). This CDR3 is built from 15 residues. CDR3 in amino acids: CASSEAGVMADTQYF. The CDR3 nucleotides read TGCGCCAGCAGTGAAGCGGGAGTGATGGCAGATACGCAGTATTTT.

V and J are TRBV20-1 and TRBJ1-5, with D perhaps matching TRBD1 (5 bases). Germline-derived CDR1 and CDR2 are DFQATT and SNEGSKA (reference sequence). This CDR3 comprises 15 residues. Trimming shortened V by 3 bases and J by 1 base, and 13 bases separated the two germline ends. For the CDR3, the DNA is TGCAGTGCTAGTGAATTGGACATCAGCAATCAGCCCCAGCATTTT. It encodes CSASELDISNQPQHF.

This clonotype has just one count. Sequence at one end of the junction differs from germline and may be a read error. The chain has TRBV6-2 or TRBV6-3 and TRBJ2-3, with D perhaps TRBD1 (6 bases). This CDR3 spans 14 amino acids. Germline V lookup: CDR1 MNHEY, CDR2 SVGEGT. As DNA, the CDR3 is TGTGCCAGCAGTTACTCGGGGGACACAGATACGCGGTATTTT. Protein: CASSYSGDTDTRYF.

This chain uses TRBV2 with TRBJ1-5; perhaps TRBD1 as D (6 bases). Germline V gene lookup returns CDR1 SNHLY and CDR2 FYNNEI. The CDR3 extends over 16 amino acids. Deletions cut 6 bases from V and 0 bases from J, with 15 bases between. In nucleotides, the CDR3 is TGTGCCAGCAGGAGCTCGGGGGGCCTTAGCAATCAGCCCCAGCATTTT. It is translated as CASRSSGGLSNQPQHF.

This clonotype was detected only a few times. The V gene is TRBV6-2 or TRBV6-3, the J gene TRBJ2-1; 14 nucleotides line up with TRBD2. Germline-derived CDR1 and CDR2 are MNHEY and SVGEGT. The CDR3 loop spans 20 amino acids. The V segment lost 0 bases and the J segment 8 bases; nucleotides outside the gene matches: 15. The DNA for the CDR3 is TGTGCCAGCAGTTACTCTGCTCTGACTAGCGGGGGGGCCAGTTGGCATGAGCAGTTCTTC. It is translated as CASSYSALTSGGASWHEQFF.

The table lists this clonotype with a few counts. This rearrangement joins TRBV6-1 to TRBJ2-1; 8 nucleotides agree with TRBD1. CDR3 length equals 14 residues. The junction had 9 bases not matched to a gene; V was cut back by 8 bases and J by 6 bases. Germline CDR1 reads MNHNS; CDR2 reads SASEGT. The CDR3 region has the DNA TGTGCCAGCGTTCCGGGACAGGAGACCAATGAGCAGTTCTTC. Translation gives CASVPGQETNEQFF.

Many counts were recorded for this clonotype. The chain carries TRBV12-3 or TRBV12-4 and TRBJ2-2; 7 bases map to TRBD1. J gave up 1 base and V 3 bases, and 2 bases lay outside the gene matches. The CDR3 totals 15 residues. Here the CDR3 reads CASSFRTGNTGELFF. CDR3 nucleotide sequence: TGTGCCAGCAGTTTTCGGACAGGGAACACCGGGGAGCTGTTTTTT.